This T cell receptor beta chain was retrieved from a study of cytomegalovirus exposure and HLA in healthy donors. Study background: Genotyping showed around 81% of approximately 430 donors falling in the Caucasian-associated ancestry cluster.

The primer mix had 60 Vbeta and 13 Jbeta primers. Assay: immunoSEQ multiplex PCR; the TCRdb copy retains only in-frame clones and omits some. The sample contains 72,000 or so clones, around 82% of which appear only once. The length of the CDR3 is 13 residues. The V gene's germline CDR1 is SGHTA and CDR2 FQGNSA. Trimming pared 2 bases from V and 6 bases from J, leaving 9 bases between. Material for sequencing was PBMCs. The rearrangement uses TRBV7-2 and TRBJ2-3, with unresolved D. This receptor was identified in a man aged 18 to 29 in good health and CMV-seropositive. Here the CDR3 reads CASSLSGADTQYF. The CDR3 nucleotides read TGTGCCAGCAGCTTATCGGGTGCCGATACGCAGTATTTT.